The present TCR beta chain was sequenced within a study of blood T cell repertoires in COVID-19. Study details: Acute-phase and convalescent COVID-19 samples originated in the United States, Italy and Spain. The cDNA or gDNA used as material had been derived from T cells, B-cell-depleted T cells, or PBMCs.

In germline, CDR1 is MNHEY, CDR2 SMNVEV (reference sequence). The CDR3 runs 14 residues. Deletions cut 4 bases from V and 2 bases from J, with 12 bases between. Original handling: Estimated nucleated cell counts came from reference gene primer amplification. TCRdb's copy holds only in-frame clones and misses some; the assay was immunoSEQ multiplex PCR. V, J and clone size are taken as reported in that table, and D and trimming were inferred from the DNA itself. The sample has around 70,000 clones; around nine tenths are singletons. The V and J genes are TRBV27 and TRBJ2-7, with D possibly TRBD2 on 6 matching bases. The sequencing input was peripheral blood. This sequence originates from a human donor in a cohort sampled during active COVID-19. CDR3 amino acids: CASSSAGTPYEQYF. The CDR3 coding sequence is TGTGCCAGCAGTTCGGCCGGGACTCCCTACGAGCAGTACTTC.